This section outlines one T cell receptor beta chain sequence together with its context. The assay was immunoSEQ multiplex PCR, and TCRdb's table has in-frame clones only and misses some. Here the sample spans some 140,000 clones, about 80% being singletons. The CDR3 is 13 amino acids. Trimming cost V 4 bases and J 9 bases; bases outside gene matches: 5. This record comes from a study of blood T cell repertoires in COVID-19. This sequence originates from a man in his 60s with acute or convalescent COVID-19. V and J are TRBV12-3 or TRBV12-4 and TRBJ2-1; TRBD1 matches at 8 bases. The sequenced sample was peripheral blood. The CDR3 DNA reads TGTGCCAGCAGTTACGGACAGGGCATTGAGCAGTTCTTC. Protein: CASSYGQGIEQFF.